The rows below give T cell receptor beta chains drawn from one sample of a study of beta chain features in type 1 diabetes. Using immunoSEQ multiplex PCR, the repertoire was profiled, and TCRdb retains in-frame clones only, with some absent. The data hold about 660,000 clones, with over 11% observed a single time. The sample comprised naive CD4+ T cells from blood. The receptors originated from a man younger than 30 with type 1 diabetes. CDR3s include the opening cysteine and the closing phenylalanine or tryptophan. Fields, in order: CDR3 protein, CDR3 DNA, V gene, clone size, J gene, D gene. A D gene is named only where the DNA matches it firmly. Size is omitted from some rows. Given values are once, few, many or a class for expanded clones.

CDR3 protein: CASSRETSIYEQYF; CDR3 DNA: TGCGCCAGCAGCCGCGAGACTAGCATTTACGAGCAGTACTTC; V gene: TRBV5-1; clone size: few; J gene: TRBJ2-7; D gene: TRBD2
CDR3 protein: CASSKQGTDTQYF; CDR3 DNA: TGTGCCAGCAGTAAACAGGGGACAGATACGCAGTATTTT; V gene: TRBV25-1; clone size: -; J gene: TRBJ2-3; D gene: TRBD1
CDR3 protein: CASSLFPSGANVLTF; CDR3 DNA: TGTGCCAGCAGCTTATTCCCATCTGGGGCCAACGTCCTGACTTTC; V gene: TRBV11-2; clone size: -; J gene: TRBJ2-6; D gene: -
CDR3 protein: CASSYLAGITGELFF; CDR3 DNA: TGTGCCAGCAGCTACCTAGCGGGGATAACCGGGGAGCTGTTTTTT; V gene: TRBV7-2; clone size: few; J gene: TRBJ2-2; D gene: TRBD2
CDR3 protein: CSVKNRDPNFF; CDR3 DNA: TGCAGCGTTAAGAACCGGGACCCTAATTTTTTT; V gene: TRBV29-1; clone size: few; J gene: TRBJ1-4; D gene: -
CDR3 protein: CASSPNLGGEKLFF; CDR3 DNA: TGTGCCAGCAGCCCCAACTTAGGGGGTGAAAAACTGTTTTTT; V gene: TRBV6-6; clone size: few; J gene: TRBJ1-4; D gene: -
CDR3 protein: CAISPDRASNQPQHF; CDR3 DNA: TGTGCCATCAGCCCGGACAGGGCGAGCAATCAGCCCCAGCATTTT; V gene: TRBV10-3; clone size: -; J gene: TRBJ1-5; D gene: TRBD1
CDR3 protein: CASSYPRGDQPQHF; CDR3 DNA: TGTGCCAGCAGTTACCCCCGGGGTGATCAGCCCCAGCATTTT; V gene: TRBV6-6; clone size: few; J gene: TRBJ1-5; D gene: -
CDR3 protein: CASSLSGTGEKLFF; CDR3 DNA: TGCGCCAGCAGCTTATCCGGGACAGGTGAAAAACTGTTTTTT; V gene: TRBV5-1; clone size: -; J gene: TRBJ1-4; D gene: TRBD1
CDR3 protein: CASSESPGQSPIYGYTF; CDR3 DNA: TGTGCCAGCAGTGAATCCCCCGGACAGAGCCCGATCTATGGCTACACCTTC; V gene: TRBV25-1; clone size: -; J gene: TRBJ1-2; D gene: -
CDR3 protein: CASSQAGTGSYEQYF; CDR3 DNA: TGTGCCAGCAGCCAAGCCGGGACAGGGTCCTACGAGCAGTACTTC; V gene: TRBV14; clone size: -; J gene: TRBJ2-7; D gene: TRBD1
CDR3 protein: CASSFRVARQETQYF; CDR3 DNA: TGTGCCAGCAGCTTTCGTGTAGCGCGACAAGAGACCCAGTACTTC; V gene: TRBV5-6; clone size: few; J gene: TRBJ2-5; D gene: -
CDR3 protein: CASTGSPYGYTF; CDR3 DNA: TGTGCCAGCACCGGATCCCCCTATGGCTACACCTTC; V gene: TRBV28; clone size: few; J gene: TRBJ1-2; D gene: -
CDR3 protein: CASSWTGDTQYF; CDR3 DNA: TGTGCCAGCAGTTGGACAGGGGATACGCAGTATTTT; V gene: TRBV6-5; clone size: -; J gene: TRBJ2-3; D gene: TRBD1
CDR3 protein: CASSPRAQDGDGDTQYF; CDR3 DNA: TGTGCCAGCAGCCCTCGGGCGCAGGATGGTGACGGGGATACGCAGTATTTT; V gene: TRBV4-2; clone size: -; J gene: TRBJ2-3; D gene: -